Below, 6 T cell receptor beta chains from the same sample are listed, as sequenced in a study of blood T cell repertoires in COVID-19 (dated by TCRdb to 2018 to 2020). Library generation was performed with the immunoSEQ multiplex PCR assay. Here the immuneACCESS table is served through TCRdb, limited to in-frame sequences with V and J called. Missing clones are a known gap in these copies; in checked studies unresolved V genes cover under half, and the rest lacks a known reason. For this sample there are about 9,000 clones; about 88% appear just once. The biggest ten clones account for 7.2% of the sample. The sequenced material came from peripheral blood. The receptors were gathered from a human donor with active COVID-19. The donor label of this sample is uncertain.

This rearrangement joins TRBV7-9 to TRBJ1-1; no firm D call. Germline loops: CDR1 SEHNR, CDR2 FQNEAQ (reference sequence). The V gene lost 1 base and the J gene lost 8 bases, with 11 bases spanning the gap. CDR3 size: 13 residues. The CDR3 nucleotides read TGTGCCAGCAGCTTAGGGCCGAGAGGGGAAGCTTTCTTT. Translated, it gives CASSLGPRGEAFF.

The V and J genes are TRBV6-5 and TRBJ1-1; D might be TRBD1 (6 bases). CDR1 is MNHEY and CDR2 is SVGAGI in the germline V gene. The germline V and J ends were trimmed by 6 bases and 2 bases, with 10 bases remaining between them. The CDR3 sequence is 13 residues long. CDR3 amino acids: CASRRGTNTEAFF. The CDR3 DNA is TGTGCCAGCAGGAGGGGGACCAACACTGAAGCTTTCTTT.

The gene calls are TRBV5-1 and TRBJ2-2; maybe TRBD1 (5 bases). V gave up 0 bases and J gave up 5 bases, with 11 bases separating them. CDR3 length equals 15 residues. Germline V gene data show CDR1 as SGHRS and CDR2 as YFSETQ. The chain's CDR3 is CASSLVGVGTGELFF. As DNA, the CDR3 is TGCGCCAGCAGCTTGGTAGGGGTCGGGACCGGGGAGCTGTTTTTT.

The sample holds a few counts of this clone. V and J are TRBV20-1 and TRBJ2-7, with 11 bases fitting TRBD2. CDR3 length: 15 residues. V trimming: 3 bases; J trimming: 4 bases; junction bases outside the gene matches: 8. The germline CDR1 and CDR2 sequences are DFQATT and SNEGSKA (reference sequence). CDR3: CSASTSGSLEYEQYV. The DNA of the CDR3 is TGCAGTGCTAGTACTAGCGGGAGCCTAGAGTACGAGCAGTACGTC.

The J gene is TRBJ2-1, the V gene TRBV25-1, with D possibly matching TRBD2 (6 bases). This CDR3 comprises 14 residues. V lost 4 bases, J lost 2 bases, and 9 bases lay in between. From germline, CDR1 is MGHDK and CDR2 SYGVNS. CDR3 region: CASSGDFAYNEQFF. Here the CDR3 DNA reads TGTGCCAGCAGTGGGGACTTCGCCTACAATGAGCAGTTCTTC.

This rearrangement joins TRBV10-3 to TRBJ2-3; 8 bases align to TRBD1. CDR3 length: 15 residues. With 10 bases clipped from V and 2 bases from J, the junction kept 11 bases outside the gene matches. Germline V gives CDR1 ENHRY, CDR2 SYGVKD. The CDR3 sequence: CATRQGTASTDTQYF. In nucleotides, the CDR3 is TGTGCCACCAGACAGGGGACGGCATCCACAGATACGCAGTATTTT.